Given below is one T cell receptor beta chain in context. The sample is drawn from a study of control samples from healthy donors and cancer patients. The table came from immunoSEQ multiplex PCR; TCRdb's copy has only in-frame clones and leaves some out. The sample has tens of thousands of clones, approximately 90% seen once. Trimming took 0 bases from V and 1 from J, leaving 18 bases between them. The CDR3 length is 18 residues. The germline V gene encodes CDR1 MNHEY and CDR2 SVGEGT. The rearrangement joins TRBV6-2 or TRBV6-3 to TRBJ1-1; D ambiguous. The clonotype originates from a man between 25 and 39 years old with colorectal cancer. Sequenced material: PBMCs. The DNA of the CDR3 is TGTGCCAGCAGTTACTCAGGATTGGGCCTCGTAAGGAACACTGAAGCTTTCTTT. Residues: CASSYSGLGLVRNTEAFF.